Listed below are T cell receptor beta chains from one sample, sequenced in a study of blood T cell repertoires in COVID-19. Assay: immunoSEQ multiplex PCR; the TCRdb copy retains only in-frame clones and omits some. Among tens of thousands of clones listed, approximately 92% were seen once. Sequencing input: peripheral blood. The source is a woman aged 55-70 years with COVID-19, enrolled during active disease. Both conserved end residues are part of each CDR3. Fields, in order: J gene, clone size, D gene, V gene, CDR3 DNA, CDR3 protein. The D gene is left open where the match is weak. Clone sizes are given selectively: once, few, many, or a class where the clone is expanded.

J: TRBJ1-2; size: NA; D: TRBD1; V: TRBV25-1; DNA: TGTGCCAGCAGTGGGGGGACAGGGATTTATGGCTACACCTTC; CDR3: CASSGGTGIYGYTF
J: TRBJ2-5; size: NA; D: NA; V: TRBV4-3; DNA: TGCGCCAGCAGCCAAGATTGGGGGGAGCAGGTGACCCAGTACTTC; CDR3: CASSQDWGEQVTQYF
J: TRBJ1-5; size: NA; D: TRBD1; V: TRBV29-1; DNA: TGCAGCGTTGTTGTGACGGAGGACAGGAATAATCAGCCCCAGCATTTT; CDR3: CSVVVTEDRNNQPQHF
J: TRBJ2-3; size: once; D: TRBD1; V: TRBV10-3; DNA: TGTGCCATCAGCAACCTCAGGGGGTCGGGCACAGATACGCAGTATTTT; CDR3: CAISNLRGSGTDTQYF
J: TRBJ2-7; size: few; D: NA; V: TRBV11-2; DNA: TGTGCCAGCAGCTTAGCAGGGGCCGAGCAGTACTTC; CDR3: CASSLAGAEQYF
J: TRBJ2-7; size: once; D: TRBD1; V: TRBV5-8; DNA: TGTGCCAGCAGCTTGGCCCGTACAGGGGGCTACGAGCAGTACTTC; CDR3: CASSLARTGGYEQYF
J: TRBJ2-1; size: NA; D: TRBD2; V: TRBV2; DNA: TGTGCCAGCAGGGAAACTAGCGGGAGGGCCAAAGAGCAGTTCTTC; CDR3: CASRETSGRAKEQFF
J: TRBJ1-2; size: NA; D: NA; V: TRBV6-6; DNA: TGTGCCAGCAGTCTAGACATCCCGGGCTACACCTTC; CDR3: CASSLDIPGYTF
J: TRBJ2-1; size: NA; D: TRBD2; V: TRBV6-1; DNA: TGTGCCAGCAGTGCTCTAGCGGGAGGGCCCGAGGCCTACAATGAGCAGTTCTTC; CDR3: CASSALAGGPEAYNEQFF
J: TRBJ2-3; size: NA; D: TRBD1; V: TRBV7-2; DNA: TGTGCCAGCAGCTTAGGGACAGGTTCCGGCACAGATACGCAGTATTTT; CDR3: CASSLGTGSGTDTQYF
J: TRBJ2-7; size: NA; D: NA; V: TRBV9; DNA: TGTGCCAGCAGCGTAGGGAGCGAGCAGTACTTC; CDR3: CASSVGSEQYF
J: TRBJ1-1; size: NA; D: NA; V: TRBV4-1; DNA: TGCGCCAGCAGCCAGGCTGGACTGTTTGAAGCTTTCTTT; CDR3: CASSQAGLFEAFF
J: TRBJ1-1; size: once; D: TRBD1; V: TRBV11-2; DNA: TGTGCCAGCAGCCCCCGCCAGGGGGCGGGCACTGAAGCTTTCTTT; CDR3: CASSPRQGAGTEAFF
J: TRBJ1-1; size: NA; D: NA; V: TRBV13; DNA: TGTGCCAGCAGCGCCGGGACTCCGGGGGCTGAAGCTTTCTTT; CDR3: CASSAGTPGAEAFF
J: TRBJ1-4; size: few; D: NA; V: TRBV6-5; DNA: TGTGCCAGCAAAACGGGGGGTATCGGTGAAAAACTGTTTTTT; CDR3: CASKTGGIGEKLFF
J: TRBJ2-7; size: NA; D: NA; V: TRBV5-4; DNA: TGTGCCAGCAGTTCCTCCTTAGGGGTGAGCTACGAGCAGTACTTC; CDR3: CASSSSLGVSYEQYF
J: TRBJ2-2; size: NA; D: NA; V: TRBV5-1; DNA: TGCGCCAGCAGCATAGGGGCCCGCGGCACCGGGGAGCTGTTTTTT; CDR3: CASSIGARGTGELFF
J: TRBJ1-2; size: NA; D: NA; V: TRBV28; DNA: TGTGCCAGCAGGCCCGGGAAGGGCACTTACTATGGCTACACCTTC; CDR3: CASRPGKGTYYGYTF
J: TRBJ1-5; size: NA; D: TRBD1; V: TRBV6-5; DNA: TGTGCCAGCTGCCGAGGACAGGGACGAGTTGGGCCCCAGCATTTT; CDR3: CASCRGQGRVGPQHF
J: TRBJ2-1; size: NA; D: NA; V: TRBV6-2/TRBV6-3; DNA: TGTGCCAGCAGTGGCTTCGCGGAGGCTGGCAGCTCCTACAATGAGCAGTTCTTC; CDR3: CASSGFAEAGSSYNEQFF
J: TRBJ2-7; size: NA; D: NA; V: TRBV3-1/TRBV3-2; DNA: TGTGCCAGCAGCCAAGCAGTCTACGAGCAGTACTTC; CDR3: CASSQAVYEQYF
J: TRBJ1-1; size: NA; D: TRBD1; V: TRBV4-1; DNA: TGCGCCAGCAGCCGGTGGACAGGGCGGGGCACTGAAGCTTTCTTT; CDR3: CASSRWTGRGTEAFF
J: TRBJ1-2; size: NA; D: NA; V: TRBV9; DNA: TGTGCCAGCAGCGTAGCACTGGGGACACCGGGCTACACCTTC; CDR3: CASSVALGTPGYTF
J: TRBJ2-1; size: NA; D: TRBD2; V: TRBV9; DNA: TGTGCCAGCGCGAGGGTTCGTCCAGGACTAGGCGACAATGAGCAGTTCTTC; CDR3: CASARVRPGLGDNEQFF
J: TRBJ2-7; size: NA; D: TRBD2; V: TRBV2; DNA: TGTGCCAGCAGCGGACTAGCGGACTACGAGCAGTACTTC; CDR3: CASSGLADYEQYF
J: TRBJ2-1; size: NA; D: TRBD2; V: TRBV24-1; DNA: TGTGCCACCAGTGATCCTAGCGGGACTTCCTACAATGAGCAGTTCTTC; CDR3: CATSDPSGTSYNEQFF
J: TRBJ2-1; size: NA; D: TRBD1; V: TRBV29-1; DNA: TGCAGCGTTGTCTTTCAGGGGGTCTTCTCCGGAGGGTTCTTC; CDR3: CSVVFQGVFSGGFF
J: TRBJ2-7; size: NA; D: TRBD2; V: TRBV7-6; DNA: TGTGCCAGCAGCCGGACTAGCGGCCTCTCCTACGAGCAGTACTTC; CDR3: CASSRTSGLSYEQYF
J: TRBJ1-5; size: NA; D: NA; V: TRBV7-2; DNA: TGTGCCAGCAGCTTTAGGGGTAAGCCCCAGCATTTT; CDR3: CASSFRGKPQHF
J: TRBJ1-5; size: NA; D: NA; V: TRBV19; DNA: TGTGCCAGTAGTATGGTTGGATTCCGCGGGGATGGGGATCAGCCCCAGCATTTT; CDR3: CASSMVGFRGDGDQPQHF
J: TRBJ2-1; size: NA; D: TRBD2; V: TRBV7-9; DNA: TGTGCCAGCAGCAAGTGGCTAGCGGGAGTTAATGAGCAGTTCTTC; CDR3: CASSKWLAGVNEQFF
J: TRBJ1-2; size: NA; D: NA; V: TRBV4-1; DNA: TGCGCCAGCAGCCAAGACGTGGGGGGGCTGGGGGCTGGCTACACCTTC; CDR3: CASSQDVGGLGAGYTF
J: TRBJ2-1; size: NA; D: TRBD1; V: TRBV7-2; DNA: TGTGCCAGCAGCCCGGACAGGGGGCAAGGTGAGCAGTTCTTC; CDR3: CASSPDRGQGEQFF
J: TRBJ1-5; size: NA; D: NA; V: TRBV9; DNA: TGTGCCAGCAGCGTAGACGGGAGGAGCAATCAGCCCCAGCATTTT; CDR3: CASSVDGRSNQPQHF
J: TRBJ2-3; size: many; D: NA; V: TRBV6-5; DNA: TGTGCCAGCAGTCCGGGACAAAGCACAGATACGCAGTATTTT; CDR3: CASSPGQSTDTQYF
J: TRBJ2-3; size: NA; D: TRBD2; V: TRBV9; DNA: TGTGCCAGCAGCCTTCTCGGGACTAGCGTTAGCACAGATACGCAGTATTTT; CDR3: CASSLLGTSVSTDTQYF
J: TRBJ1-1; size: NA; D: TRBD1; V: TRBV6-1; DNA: TGTGCCAGCAGTGATTCAGGGGGAAACACTGAAGCTTTCTTT; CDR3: CASSDSGGNTEAFF
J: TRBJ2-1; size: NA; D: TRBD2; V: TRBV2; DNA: TGTGCCAGCAGTGTCCTAGCGGGAGGGCCCGGGGCCTACAATGAGCAGTTCTTC; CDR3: CASSVLAGGPGAYNEQFF
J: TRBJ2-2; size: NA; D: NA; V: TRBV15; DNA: TGTGCCACCACCGGGTTAGCCGTCACGGGCACCGGGGAGCTGTTTTTT; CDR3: CATTGLAVTGTGELFF
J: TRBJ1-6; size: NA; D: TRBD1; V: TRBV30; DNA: TGTGCCTGGAGTATTTCCGGGACAGGGAATTCACCCCTCCACTTT; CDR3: CAWSISGTGNSPLHF
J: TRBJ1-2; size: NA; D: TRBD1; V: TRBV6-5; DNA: TGTGCCAGCAGTTTCTCACAGGGGGAGTATGGCTACACCTTC; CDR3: CASSFSQGEYGYTF
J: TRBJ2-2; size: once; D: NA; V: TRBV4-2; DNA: TGTGCCAGCAGCCCTTCGGGGATCAACACCGGGGAGCTGTTTTTT; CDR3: CASSPSGINTGELFF
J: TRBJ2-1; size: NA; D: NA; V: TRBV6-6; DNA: TGTGCCAGTAGCCCATCGAATGAGCAGTTCTTC; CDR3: CASSPSNEQFF
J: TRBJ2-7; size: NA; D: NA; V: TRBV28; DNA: TGTGCCAGCAGTTTATCGGGGGTAGTCGACGAGCAGTACTTC; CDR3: CASSLSGVVDEQYF
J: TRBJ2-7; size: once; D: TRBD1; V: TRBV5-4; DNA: TGTGCCAGCAGCTTCCTACAGGGGGGCAGCTCCTACGAGCAGTACTTC; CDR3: CASSFLQGGSSYEQYF
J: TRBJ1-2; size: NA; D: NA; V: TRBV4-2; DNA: TGTGCCAGCAGCCAAGATCGAGTGCAGGTGGGCTACACCTTC; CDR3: CASSQDRVQVGYTF
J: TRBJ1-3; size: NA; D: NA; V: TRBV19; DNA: TGTGCCAGTAGTATACAGATTCCCTCTGGAAACACCATATATTTT; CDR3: CASSIQIPSGNTIYF
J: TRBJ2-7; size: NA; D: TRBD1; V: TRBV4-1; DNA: TGCGCCAGCAGCCCGGGGACAGGGGGCGGTTTATCATTGGGCGAGCAGTACTTC; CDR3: CASSPGTGGGLSLGEQYF
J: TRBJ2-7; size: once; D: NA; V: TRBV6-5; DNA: TGTGCCAGCAGCCGGGGTTTTGCGGGGACCGACGAGCAGTACTTC; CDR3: CASSRGFAGTDEQYF
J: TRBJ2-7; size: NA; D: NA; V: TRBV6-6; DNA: TGTGCCAGTAAGCGACTCTCCTACGAGCAGTACTTC; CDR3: CASKRLSYEQYF
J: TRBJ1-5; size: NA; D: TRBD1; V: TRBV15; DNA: TGTGCCACCAGCAGTGACAGGGGGAGAAGGCCCCAGCATTTT; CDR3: CATSSDRGRRPQHF
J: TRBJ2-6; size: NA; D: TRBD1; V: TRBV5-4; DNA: TGTGCCAGCAGCACGGGACAGCCTTCGCTCTCTGGGGCCAACGTCCTGACTTTC; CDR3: CASSTGQPSLSGANVLTF
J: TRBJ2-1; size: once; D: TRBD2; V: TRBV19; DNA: TGTGCCAGTAGTATTCTAGGAGCGGGAACTAACAATGAGCAGTTCTTC; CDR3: CASSILGAGTNNEQFF